Included here is one T cell receptor (beta chain) sequence, with context. These data belong to a study of blood T cell repertoires in COVID-19. TCRdb's table, derived via immunoSEQ multiplex PCR, lists solely in-frame clones and lacks some. The repertoire has around 200,000 clones, more than 80% of them found once; the top ten carry 1.3%. The V and J ends lost 6 bases and 0 bases respectively, with 13 bases between them. This CDR3 has 15 amino acids. CDR1 is SNHLY and CDR2 is FYNNEI in the germline V gene. This TCR was sampled from a woman aged 30 to 39 with COVID-19, enrolled during active disease. The chain has TRBV2 and TRBJ2-3, with a possible D match to TRBD1 (5 bases). Material: peripheral blood. CDR3 in DNA: TGTGCCAGCAGACTCTTGACAGTCAGCACAGATACGCAGTATTTT. As protein: CASRLLTVSTDTQYF.